Shown below are 4 T cell receptor beta chains from a single sample sequenced in a study of blood T cells in healthy people across ages. Next came a second PCR, run for roughly 6 to 11 cycles, which used a sample-barcoded 5' primer along with a J-beta primer mix. In TCRdb, the 5' RACE reads were re-called with MiXCR into one record per CDR3 protein. Among approximately 580,000 distinct CDR3 sequences listed, about 24% were seen once. The same sample was also used in a study of T cells of mothers and their children.

Specimen: blood. These receptors were obtained from a boy aged 10-17 years in good health.

This clonotype occurred a few times. The chain carries TRBV5-1 and TRBJ1-1; D gene unclear. The CDR3 length is 16 residues. Trimming shortened V by 5 bases and J by 1 base, and 18 bases separated the two germline ends. CDR1 is SGHRS and CDR2 is YFSETQ in the germline V gene. CDR3 in amino acids: CASSLEAPRPNTEAFF. For the CDR3, the DNA is TGCGCCAGCAGTCTAGAGGCCCCTAGGCCGAACACTGAAGCTTTCTTT.

This clonotype appeared a few times. At one end the junction does not follow the germline gene, possibly because of a read error. The gene calls are TRBV28 and TRBJ1-2, with D perhaps TRBD1 (5 bases). Germline CDR1 MDHEN, CDR2 SYDVKM. The CDR3 extends over 17 amino acids. CDR3 coding DNA: TGTGCCAGCTCGCGGTTCTCACGGACAAGAGCTAACTATGGCTACATCTTC. Its translation: CASSRFSRTRANYGYIF.

The V call is TRBV2, the J call TRBJ1-1; TRBD1 matches 8 bases. Germline CDR1 reads SNHLY; CDR2 reads FYNNEI. The ends lost 4 bases at V and 7 bases at J; junction bases unmatched: 11. This CDR3 contains 15 residues. The chain's CDR3 is CASSAEDRAFVEAFF. In nucleotides, the CDR3 is TGTGCCAGCAGTGCCGAGGACAGGGCGTTCGTTGAAGCTTTCTTT.

The CDR3 spells CASSLGYGAGTDTQYF. The DNA for the CDR3 is TGTGCCAGCAGCTTGGGCTACGGGGCAGGCACAGATACGCAGTATTTT. J is TRBJ2-3 and V is TRBV7-2; either TRBD1 or TRBD2 may supply D (5 bases each). The V gene lost 3 bases and the J gene lost 1 base, with 14 bases spanning the gap. The germline CDR1 and CDR2 sequences are SGHTA and FQGNSA. The CDR3 spans 16 residues.